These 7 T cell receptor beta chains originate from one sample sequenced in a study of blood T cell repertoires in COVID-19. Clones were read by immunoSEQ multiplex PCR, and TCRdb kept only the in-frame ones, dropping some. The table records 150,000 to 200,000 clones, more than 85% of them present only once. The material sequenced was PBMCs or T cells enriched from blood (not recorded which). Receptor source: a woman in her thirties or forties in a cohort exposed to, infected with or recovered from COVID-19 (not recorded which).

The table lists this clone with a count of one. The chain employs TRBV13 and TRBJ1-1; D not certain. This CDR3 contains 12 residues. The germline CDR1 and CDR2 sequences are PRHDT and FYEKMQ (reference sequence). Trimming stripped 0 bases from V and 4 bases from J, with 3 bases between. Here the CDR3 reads CASSLGATEAFF. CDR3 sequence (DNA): TGTGCCAGCAGCTTAGGGGCCACTGAAGCTTTCTTT.

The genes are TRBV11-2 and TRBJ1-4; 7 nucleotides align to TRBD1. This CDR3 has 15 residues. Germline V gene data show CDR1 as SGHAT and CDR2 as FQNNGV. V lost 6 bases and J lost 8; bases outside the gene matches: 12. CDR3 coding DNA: TGTGCCAGCAGGGCACCCGGGACAGAGGGGGAAAAACTGTTTTTT. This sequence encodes CASRAPGTEGEKLFF.

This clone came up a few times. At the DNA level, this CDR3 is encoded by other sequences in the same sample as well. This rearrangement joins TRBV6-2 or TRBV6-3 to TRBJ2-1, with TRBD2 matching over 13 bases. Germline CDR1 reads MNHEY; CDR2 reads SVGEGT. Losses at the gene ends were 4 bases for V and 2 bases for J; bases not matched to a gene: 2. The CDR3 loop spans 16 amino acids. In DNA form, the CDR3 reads TGTGCCAGCAGTTCAGGACTAGCGGGGGCCTACAATGAGCAGTTCTTC. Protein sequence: CASSSGLAGAYNEQFF.

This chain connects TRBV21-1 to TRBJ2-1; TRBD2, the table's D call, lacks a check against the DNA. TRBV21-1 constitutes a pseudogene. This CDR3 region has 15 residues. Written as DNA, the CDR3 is TGTGCCAGCAGCATCGAAGCGGGAGGGGTCGATGAGCAGTTCTTC. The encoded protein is CASSIEAGGVDEQFF.

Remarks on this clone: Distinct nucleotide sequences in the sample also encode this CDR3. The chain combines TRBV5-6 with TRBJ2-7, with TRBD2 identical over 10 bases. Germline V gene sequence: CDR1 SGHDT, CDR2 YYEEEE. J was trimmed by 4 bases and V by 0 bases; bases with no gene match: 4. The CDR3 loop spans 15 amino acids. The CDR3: CASSLGAGGPYEQYF. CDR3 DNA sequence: TGTGCCAGCAGCTTGGGAGCGGGAGGGCCTTACGAGCAGTACTTC.

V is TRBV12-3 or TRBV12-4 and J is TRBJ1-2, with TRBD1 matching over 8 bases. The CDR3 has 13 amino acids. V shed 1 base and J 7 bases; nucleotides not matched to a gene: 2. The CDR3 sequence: CASSLGQGPGYTF. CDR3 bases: TGTGCCAGCAGTTTAGGACAGGGGCCTGGCTACACCTTC.

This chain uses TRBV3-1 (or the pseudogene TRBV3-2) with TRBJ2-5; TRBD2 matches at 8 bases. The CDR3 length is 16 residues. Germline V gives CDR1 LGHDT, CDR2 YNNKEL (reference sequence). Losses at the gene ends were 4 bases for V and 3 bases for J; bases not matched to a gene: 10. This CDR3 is CASSPEERGSKETQYF. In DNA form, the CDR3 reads TGTGCCAGCAGCCCGGAAGAGCGGGGGTCTAAAGAGACCCAGTACTTC.